This T cell receptor (beta chain) is from a study of cytomegalovirus exposure and HLA in healthy donors. Study findings and constraints: Several of the most significant clusters appeared linked to common viral pathogens, based on a later analysis. Published work reported that the classifier diagnosed cytomegalovirus status with high specificity and sensitivity.

The CDR3 consists of 13 residues. Germline assignment: CDR1 SGHNT and CDR2 YENEEA. V dropped 6 bases and J dropped 8; count of bases not matched to a gene: 6. Notes on this clone: Its antigen remains unidentified.

The PCR ran on 60 Vbeta and 13 Jbeta primers. Produced via immunoSEQ multiplex PCR; TCRdb's table is partial and in-frame only. Found here are 100,000 or so clones, around 75% of them singletons; the top ten hold 4% to 5.5%. The sample comprised PBMCs. The clonotype comes from a woman between 18 and 30 years old in good health and CMV-seropositive. The V and J genes are TRBV11-3 and TRBJ2-1; 8 bases fit TRBD1. The chain's CDR3 is CASRAPGGDEQFF. The CDR3, as DNA: TGTGCCAGCAGGGCCCCAGGGGGCGATGAGCAGTTCTTC.